This T cell receptor (beta chain) originates from a study of cytomegalovirus exposure and HLA in healthy donors. To note about this clone: Antigen unknown.

Germline lookup yields CDR1 MNHEY and CDR2 SMNVEV (reference sequence). The CDR3 sequence is 15 residues long. V was trimmed by 4 bases and J by 5 bases, leaving 17 bases between them. Study-level findings and limits: Testing in vitro showed a few CMV-associated chains specific for CMV antigens.

TCRdb's copy holds only in-frame clones and misses some; the assay was immunoSEQ multiplex PCR. Counted here are some 250,000 clones, 86% occurring once; the ten biggest clones make up 1% to 1.5%. This chain joins TRBV27 and TRBJ2-5, with D possibly TRBD2 on 6 matching bases. Sequencing was performed on PBMCs. This TCR derives from a woman aged 25 to 39 in good health and CMV-seropositive. CDR3 protein: CASSSLTGSGETQYF. CDR3 DNA: TGTGCCAGCAGTTCACTGACCGGGAGCGGTGAGACCCAGTACTTC.